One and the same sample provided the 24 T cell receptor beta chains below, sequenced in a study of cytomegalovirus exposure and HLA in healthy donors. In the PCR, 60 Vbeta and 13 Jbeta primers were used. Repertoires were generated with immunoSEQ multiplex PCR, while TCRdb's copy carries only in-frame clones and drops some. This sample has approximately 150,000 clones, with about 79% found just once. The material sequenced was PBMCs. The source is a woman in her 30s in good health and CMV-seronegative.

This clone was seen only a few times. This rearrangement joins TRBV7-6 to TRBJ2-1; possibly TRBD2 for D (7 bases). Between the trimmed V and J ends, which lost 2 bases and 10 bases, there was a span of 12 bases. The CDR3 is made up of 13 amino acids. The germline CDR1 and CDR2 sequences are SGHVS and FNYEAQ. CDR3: CASSLPRGAEQFF. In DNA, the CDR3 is TGTGCCAGCAGCTTACCTCGGGGGGCAGAGCAGTTCTTC.

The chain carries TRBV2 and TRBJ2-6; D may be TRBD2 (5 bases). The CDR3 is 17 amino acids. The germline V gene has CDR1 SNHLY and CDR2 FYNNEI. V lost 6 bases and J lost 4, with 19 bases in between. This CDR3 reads CASSAGLGVSGANVLTF. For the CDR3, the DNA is TGTGCCAGCAGCGCTGGCCTCGGGGTTTCAGGGGCCAACGTCCTGACTTTC.

The CDR3: CASSPMAPNRGYYEQYF. Here the CDR3 DNA reads TGTGCCAGCTCACCAATGGCCCCAAACAGGGGATACTACGAGCAGTACTTC. V gene TRBV18 combines with J gene TRBJ2-7; 7 bases align to TRBD1. CDR3 length: 17 residues. V shed 2 bases and J 3 bases; nucleotides not matched to a gene: 13. CDR1 and CDR2 (germline): KGHSH, LQKENI.

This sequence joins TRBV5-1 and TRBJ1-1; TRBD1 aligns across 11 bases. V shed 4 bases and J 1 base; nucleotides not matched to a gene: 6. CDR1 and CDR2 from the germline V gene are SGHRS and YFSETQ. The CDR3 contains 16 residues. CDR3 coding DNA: TGCGCCAGCAGCGCGGGACAGGGGGTGGGGAACACTGAAGCTTTCTTT. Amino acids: CASSAGQGVGNTEAFF. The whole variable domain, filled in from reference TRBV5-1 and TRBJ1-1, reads KAGVTQTPRYLIKTRGQQVTLSCSPISGHRSVSWYQQTPGQGLQFLFEYFSETQRNKGNFPGRFSGRQFSNSRSEMNVSTLELGDSALYLCASSAGQGVGNTEAFFGQGTRLTVV.

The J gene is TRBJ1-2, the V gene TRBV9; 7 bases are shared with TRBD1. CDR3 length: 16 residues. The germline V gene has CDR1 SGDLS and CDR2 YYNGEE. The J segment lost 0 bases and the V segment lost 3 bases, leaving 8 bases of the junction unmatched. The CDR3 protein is CASSAPTGLSNYGYTF. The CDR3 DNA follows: TGTGCCAGCAGCGCCCCGACAGGGCTTTCTAACTATGGCTACACCTTC.

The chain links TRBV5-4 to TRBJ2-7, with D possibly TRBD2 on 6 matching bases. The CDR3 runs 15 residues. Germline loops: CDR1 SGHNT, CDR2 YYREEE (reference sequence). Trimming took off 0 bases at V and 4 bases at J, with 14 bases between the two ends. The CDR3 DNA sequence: TGTGCCAGCAGCTTGGCCGGGGGTACGGGTTACGAGCAGTACTTC. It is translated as CASSLAGGTGYEQYF.

The CDR3 is CASSYAGTGNEKLFF. In nucleotides, the CDR3 is TGTGCCAGCAGTTACGCCGGGACAGGGAATGAAAAACTGTTTTTT. The genes are TRBV6-5 and TRBJ1-4, with 9 bases lining up with TRBD1. The CDR3 is made up of 15 amino acids. Germline V gene sequence: CDR1 MNHEY, CDR2 SVGAGI. V trimming: 2 bases; J trimming: 5 bases; junction bases outside the gene matches: 3.

The CDR3 coding sequence is TGTGCCAGCAGTTTCACAGGGGGCGGCTATGGCTACACCTTC. This codes for CASSFTGGGYGYTF. The rearrangement uses TRBV6-5 and TRBJ1-2, with 9 bases matching TRBD1. V dropped 4 bases and J dropped 4; count of bases not matched to a gene: 4. The V gene's germline CDR1 is MNHEY and CDR2 SVGAGI. CDR3 length: 14 residues.

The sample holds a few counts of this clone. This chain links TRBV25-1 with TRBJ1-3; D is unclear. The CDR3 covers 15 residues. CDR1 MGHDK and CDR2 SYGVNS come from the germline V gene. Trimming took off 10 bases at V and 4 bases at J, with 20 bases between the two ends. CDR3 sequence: CATQAPIRNGNTIYF. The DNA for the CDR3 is TGTGCCACCCAGGCACCTATCAGGAACGGAAACACCATATATTTT.

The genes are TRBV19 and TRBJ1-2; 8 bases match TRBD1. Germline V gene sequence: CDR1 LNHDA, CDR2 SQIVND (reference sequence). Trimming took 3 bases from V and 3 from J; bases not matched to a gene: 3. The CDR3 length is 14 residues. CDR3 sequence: CASSILDRDYGYTF. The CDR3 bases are TGTGCCAGTAGTATTCTGGACAGGGACTATGGCTACACCTTC.

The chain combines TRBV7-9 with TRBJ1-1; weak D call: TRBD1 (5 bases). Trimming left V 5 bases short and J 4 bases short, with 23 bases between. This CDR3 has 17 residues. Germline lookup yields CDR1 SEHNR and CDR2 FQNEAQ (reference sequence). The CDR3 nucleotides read TGTGCCAGCAGCCCCCAGGAGAGTGGTTGGAGGGGCACTGAAGCTTTCTTT. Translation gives CASSPQESGWRGTEAFF. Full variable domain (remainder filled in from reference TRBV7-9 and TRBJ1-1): DTGVSQNPRHKITKRGQNVTFRCDPISEHNRLYWYRQTLGQGPEFLTYFQNEAQLEKSRLLSDRFSAERPKGSFSTLEIQRTEQGDSAMYLCASSPQESGWRGTEAFFGQGTRLTVV.

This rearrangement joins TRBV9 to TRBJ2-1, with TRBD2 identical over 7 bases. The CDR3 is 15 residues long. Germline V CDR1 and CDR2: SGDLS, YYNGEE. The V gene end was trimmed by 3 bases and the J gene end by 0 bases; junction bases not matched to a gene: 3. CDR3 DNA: TGTGCCAGCAGCGGGGGGGGGAGCTCCTACAATGAGCAGTTCTTC. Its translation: CASSGGGSSYNEQFF.

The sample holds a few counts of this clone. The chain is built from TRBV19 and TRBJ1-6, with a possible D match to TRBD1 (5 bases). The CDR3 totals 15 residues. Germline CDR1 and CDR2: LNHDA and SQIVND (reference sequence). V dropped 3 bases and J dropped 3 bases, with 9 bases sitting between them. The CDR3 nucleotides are TGTGCCAGTAGTATGGTTGACAGCTATAATTCACCCCTCCACTTT. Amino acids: CASSMVDSYNSPLHF.

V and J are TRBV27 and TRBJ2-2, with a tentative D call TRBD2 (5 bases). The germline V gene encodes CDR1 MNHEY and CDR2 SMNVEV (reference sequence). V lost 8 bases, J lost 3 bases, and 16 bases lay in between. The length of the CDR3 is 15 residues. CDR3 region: CASRRSADYTGELFF. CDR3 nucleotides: TGTGCCAGCCGCCGTTCCGCGGACTACACCGGGGAGCTGTTTTTT.

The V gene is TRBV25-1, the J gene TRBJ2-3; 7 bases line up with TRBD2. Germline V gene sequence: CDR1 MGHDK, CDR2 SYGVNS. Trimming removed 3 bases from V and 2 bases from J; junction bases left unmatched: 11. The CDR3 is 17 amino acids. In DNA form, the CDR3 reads TGTGCCAGCAGTGATTACGCGGGAGTCCTTCCCACAGATACGCAGTATTTT. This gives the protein CASSDYAGVLPTDTQYF.

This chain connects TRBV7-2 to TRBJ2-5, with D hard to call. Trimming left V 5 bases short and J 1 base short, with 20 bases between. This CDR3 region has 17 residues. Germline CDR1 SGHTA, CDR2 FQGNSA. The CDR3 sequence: CASSLRSTSRIQETQYF. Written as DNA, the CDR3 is TGTGCCAGCAGCCTCCGATCCACCTCTAGAATCCAAGAGACCCAGTACTTC.

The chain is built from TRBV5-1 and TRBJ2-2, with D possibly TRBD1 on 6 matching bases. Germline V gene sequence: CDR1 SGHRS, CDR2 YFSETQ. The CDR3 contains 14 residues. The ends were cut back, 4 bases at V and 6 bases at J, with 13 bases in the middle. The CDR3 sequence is CASSINREPGELFF. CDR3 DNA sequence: TGCGCCAGCAGCATCAACAGGGAACCCGGGGAGCTGTTTTTT.

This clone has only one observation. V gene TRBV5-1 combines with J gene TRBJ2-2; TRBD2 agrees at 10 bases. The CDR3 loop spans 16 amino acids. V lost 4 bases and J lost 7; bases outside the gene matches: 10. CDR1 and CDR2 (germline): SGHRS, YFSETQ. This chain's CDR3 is CASSPLAGGQGGELFF. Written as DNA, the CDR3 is TGCGCCAGCAGCCCCTTAGCGGGGGGCCAGGGCGGGGAGCTGTTTTTT.

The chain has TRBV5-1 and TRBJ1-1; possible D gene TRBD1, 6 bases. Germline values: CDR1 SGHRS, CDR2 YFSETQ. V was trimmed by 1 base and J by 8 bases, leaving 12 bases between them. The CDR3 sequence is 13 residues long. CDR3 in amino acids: CASSLSTGQEAFF. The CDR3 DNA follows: TGCGCCAGCAGCTTGAGTACAGGGCAGGAAGCTTTCTTT. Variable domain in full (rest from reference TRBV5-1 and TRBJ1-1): KAGVTQTPRYLIKTRGQQVTLSCSPISGHRSVSWYQQTPGQGLQFLFEYFSETQRNKGNFPGRFSGRQFSNSRSEMNVSTLELGDSALYLCASSLSTGQEAFFGQGTRLTVV.

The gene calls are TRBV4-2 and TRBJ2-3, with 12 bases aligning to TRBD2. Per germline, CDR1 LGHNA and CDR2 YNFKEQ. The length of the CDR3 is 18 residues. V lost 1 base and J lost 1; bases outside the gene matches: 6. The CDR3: CASSQVLAGGPGTDTQYF. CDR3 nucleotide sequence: TGTGCCAGCAGCCAAGTCCTAGCGGGGGGGCCCGGCACAGATACGCAGTATTTT.

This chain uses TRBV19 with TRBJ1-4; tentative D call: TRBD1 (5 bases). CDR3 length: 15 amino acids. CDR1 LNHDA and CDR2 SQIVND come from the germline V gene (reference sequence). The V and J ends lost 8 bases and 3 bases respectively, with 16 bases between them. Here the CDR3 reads CASRGADSANEKLFF. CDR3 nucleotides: TGTGCCAGTCGTGGGGCAGACTCGGCTAATGAAAAACTGTTTTTT.

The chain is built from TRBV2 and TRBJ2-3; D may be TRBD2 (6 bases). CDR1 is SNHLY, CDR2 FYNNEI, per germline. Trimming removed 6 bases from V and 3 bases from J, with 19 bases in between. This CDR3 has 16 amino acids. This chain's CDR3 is CASSLLGVAETDTQYF. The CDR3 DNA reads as TGTGCCAGCAGCCTTCTGGGAGTAGCGGAGACAGATACGCAGTATTTT.

DNA for the CDR3: TGTGCCAGCAGCTTAATCGCCCGGACAGCGCCCATACAGCCCCAGCATTTT. Its protein product is CASSLIARTAPIQPQHF. The rearrangement links TRBV7-9 to TRBJ1-5, with TRBD1 as a possible D gene (6 bases). Germline CDR1 reads SEHNR; CDR2 reads FQNEAQ (reference sequence). V was clipped by 2 bases and J by 7 bases, with 21 bases between them. CDR3 length: 17 amino acids.

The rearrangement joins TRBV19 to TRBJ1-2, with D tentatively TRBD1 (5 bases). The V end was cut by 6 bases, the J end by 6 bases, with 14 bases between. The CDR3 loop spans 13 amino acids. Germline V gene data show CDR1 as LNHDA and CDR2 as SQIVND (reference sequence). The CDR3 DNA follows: TGTGCCAGTAGGGGACTCCGAGGAAATGGCTACACCTTC. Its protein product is CASRGLRGNGYTF.